This TCR beta chain comes out of a study of blood T cell repertoires in COVID-19. Study information: The United States, Italy and Spain provided the acute and convalescent COVID-19 samples.

Authors' processing steps: Using reference gene primer amplification, nucleated cell counts were estimated. The data were produced by immunoSEQ multiplex PCR, yet TCRdb's version contains in-frame clones alone and is incomplete. V and J calls and clone size are as listed in that table; D and trimming were resolved from the DNA. The data show under 150,000 clones, with 60% to 80% seen just once and around 2.9% held by the top ten. The germline V and J ends were trimmed by 3 bases and 3 bases, with 15 bases remaining between them. Germline CDR1 is MGHRA and CDR2 is YSYEKL. This CDR3 spans 16 amino acids. This clone showed up just a few times. All recovered Cohort 3 donors got two negative PCRs, got clearance, or saw symptom resolution.

The receptor comes from a woman between 45 and 60 years old who had recovered from COVID-19. Specimen: PBMCs or T cells enriched from blood (not recorded which). The chain combines TRBV4-1 with TRBJ1-5; possible D gene TRBD1, 6 bases. This chain's CDR3 is CASSQRGGADNQPQHF. CDR3 sequence (DNA): TGCGCCAGCAGCCAGCGAGGGGGGGCCGACAATCAGCCCCAGCATTTT.